This entry concerns a single TCR beta chain. The antigen is not known. This entry belongs to a study of cytomegalovirus exposure and HLA in healthy donors. The study ran its PCR with 60 Vbeta and 13 Jbeta primers. Original processing notes: The authors later counted 65 million to 90 million unique TCR beta chains, around 9.9 million of them shared. The protocol was immunoSEQ multiplex PCR, while the TCRdb copy is restricted to in-frame clones and leaves out a portion. V and J calls and clone size are given by that table; D and trimming were obtained from the DNA. Its listing shows under 200,000 clones. Trimming shortened V by 4 bases and J by 3 bases, and 10 bases separated the two germline ends. This CDR3 has 13 residues. Germline CDR1 is ENHRY and CDR2 is SYGVKD. Study results and limitations: Further analysis, carried out later, found HLA-associated TCR beta chains more clonally expanded than equally common other chains. As was reported, the classifier diagnosed cytomegalovirus status with high specificity and sensitivity.

The receptor was derived from a woman under 30 in good health and CMV-seropositive. What was sequenced was PBMCs. The chain recombines TRBV10-3 with TRBJ2-7; D is possibly TRBD1 (6 bases). DNA of the CDR3: TGTGCCATCAGTGGGACAGTCTACTACGAGCAGTACTTC. It encodes CAISGTVYYEQYF.